Below, 14 T cell receptor beta chains from the same sample are listed, as sequenced in a study of blood T cell repertoires in COVID-19. TCRdb's copy holds only in-frame clones and misses some; the assay was immunoSEQ multiplex PCR. The table has about 220,000 clones, around 83% seen once. Sequencing was done on a sample of peripheral blood. These receptors originate from a woman of 80 years or more with COVID-19, enrolled during active disease.

The chain uses TRBV5-5 and TRBJ2-7; 7 nucleotides match TRBD1. V shed 0 bases and J 2 bases; nucleotides not matched to a gene: 5. The CDR3 has 15 amino acids. The germline gives CDR1 SGHKS, CDR2 YYEKEE (reference sequence). The chain's CDR3 is CASSLEGQSPYEQYF. DNA of the CDR3: TGTGCCAGCAGCTTGGAGGGACAGTCTCCCTACGAGCAGTACTTC.

This chain connects TRBV5-1 to TRBJ2-7, with 11 bases identical to TRBD1. The germline V gene encodes CDR1 SGHRS and CDR2 YFSETQ. The CDR3 loop spans 13 amino acids. Losses at the gene ends were 4 bases for V and 6 bases for J; bases not matched to a gene: 3. The CDR3 nucleotides read TGCGCCAGCAGCCACGGGACAGGGGGCGAGCAGTACTTC. Its protein product is CASSHGTGGEQYF.

The chain couples TRBV20-1 to TRBJ1-2; no definite D call. This CDR3 has 12 amino acids. Deletions cut 3 bases from V and 6 bases from J, with 11 bases between. Germline CDR1 DFQATT, CDR2 SNEGSKA (reference sequence). CDR3 bases: TGCAGTGCTAGTAACGGGTACAATGGCTACACCTTC. This codes for CSASNGYNGYTF.

The rearrangement links TRBV4-1 to TRBJ1-5, with TRBD1 as a possible D gene (5 bases). Trimming left V 0 bases short and J 2 bases short, with 8 bases between. The CDR3 spans 15 residues. CDR1 MGHRA and CDR2 YSYEKL come from the germline V gene. The CDR3 nucleotides read TGCGCCAGCAGCCAAGAACAGGTTGGCAATCAGCCCCAGCATTTT. Its protein is CASSQEQVGNQPQHF.

V gene TRBV30 combines with J gene TRBJ1-5, with D perhaps TRBD1 (5 bases). The CDR3 runs to 14 residues. Germline values: CDR1 GTSNPN, CDR2 SVGIG (reference sequence). Trimming cost V 5 bases and J 5 bases, with 16 bases left between them. The CDR3 loop is CAWAGGITDQPQHF. CDR3 nucleotide sequence: TGTGCCTGGGCTGGGGGGATAACTGATCAGCCCCAGCATTTT.

V is TRBV12-5 and J is TRBJ1-6; TRBD1 is a possible D gene (6 bases). This CDR3 contains 15 residues. The germline CDR1 and CDR2 sequences are LGHNT and FRNRAP. With 0 bases removed from V and 9 bases from J, the gap between germline ends came to 12 bases. The CDR3: CASGLVTGLSSPLHF. CDR3 in DNA: TGTGCTAGTGGTTTGGTAACAGGGCTAAGTTCACCCCTCCACTTT.

This clone was seen only once. The chain has TRBV7-9 and TRBJ2-7; TRBD2 agrees at 11 bases. The germline V gene has CDR1 SEHNR and CDR2 FQNEAQ (reference sequence). V was pared by 1 base and J by 4 bases, with 3 bases of the junction left unmatched. The CDR3 is 15 amino acids. The DNA for the CDR3 is TGTGCCAGCAGCTTAGTTACTAGCGGGAGTTACGAGCAGTACTTC. This codes for CASSLVTSGSYEQYF.

V gene TRBV5-4 combines with J gene TRBJ1-3, with D possibly matching TRBD1 (6 bases). Trimming removed 3 bases from V and 0 bases from J, with 7 bases in between. Germline loops: CDR1 SGHNT, CDR2 YYREEE (reference sequence). The CDR3 totals 14 residues. This CDR3 reads CASSWDISGNTIYF. The CDR3 DNA is TGTGCCAGCAGCTGGGACATCTCTGGAAACACCATATATTTT.

This chain joins TRBV30 and TRBJ2-5, with 8 bases fitting TRBD1. V shed 2 bases and J 7 bases; nucleotides not matched to a gene: 6. CDR3 length: 13 residues. Germline V CDR1 and CDR2: GTSNPN, SVGIG (reference sequence). In nucleotides, the CDR3 is TGTGCCTGGAGTACAGGGGGTGGTGGGACCCAGTACTTC. This translates into CAWSTGGGGTQYF.

The V and J genes are TRBV13 and TRBJ2-5, with TRBD2 as a possible D gene (6 bases). The CDR3 runs to 20 residues. The V and J ends lost 2 bases and 0 bases respectively, with 25 bases between them. The germline gives CDR1 PRHDT, CDR2 FYEKMQ (reference sequence). CDR3 nucleotide sequence: TGTGCCAGCAGCTTATGCGGGAAAGGCGAGGAAGAGGGACACCAAGAGACCCAGTACTTC. Translating gives CASSLCGKGEEEGHQETQYF. The entire variable domain, with the rest obtained from reference TRBV13 and TRBJ2-5, is as follows: AAGVIQSPRHLIKEKRETATLKCYPIPRHDTVYWYQQGPGQDPQFLISFYEKMQSDKGSIPDRFSAQQFSDYHSELNMSSLELGDSALYFCASSLCGKGEEEGHQETQYFGPGTRLLVL.

The chain has TRBV10-2 and TRBJ1-1; 8 nucleotides line up with TRBD1. The CDR3 is 13 amino acids. Trimming at V came to 8 bases and at J to 0 bases, leaving 2 bases not matched to a gene. Germline V CDR1 and CDR2: WSHSY, SAAADI. The CDR3 DNA sequence: TGCGCCAGCGGACAGGGCATGAACACTGAAGCTTTCTTT. This gives the protein CASGQGMNTEAFF.

This sequence joins TRBV5-6 and TRBJ1-4; no clear D. Germline assignment: CDR1 SGHDT and CDR2 YYEEEE. CDR3 size: 15 residues. With 4 bases removed from V and 7 bases from J, the gap between germline ends came to 17 bases. CDR3 coding DNA: TGTGCCAGCAGCACCCTATCAGGCTCAGGTGAAAAACTGTTTTTT. Its translation: CASSTLSGSGEKLFF. Complete variable domain (other parts from reference TRBV5-6 and TRBJ1-4): DAGVTQSPTHLIKTRGQQVTLRCSPKSGHDTVSWYQQALGQGPQFIFQYYEEEERQRGNFPDRFSGHQFPNYSSELNVNALLLGDSALYLCASSTLSGSGEKLFFGSGTQLSVL.

The genes are TRBV18 and TRBJ2-5, with TRBD2 as a possible D gene (6 bases). Germline CDR1 KGHSH, CDR2 LQKENI. V lost 1 base, J lost 4 bases, and 10 bases lay in between. CDR3 length: 14 amino acids. CDR3 in DNA: TGTGCCAGCTCACCACGGTTGGAGGGAGAGACCCAGTACTTC. This codes for CASSPRLEGETQYF.

CDR3 DNA sequence: TGTGCCAGCAGCGTCGCCGGGACAGGGGTCCAGACTGAAGCTTTCTTT. Its translation: CASSVAGTGVQTEAFF. The V gene is TRBV9, the J gene TRBJ1-1; 10 nucleotides line up with TRBD1. There are 16 residues in the CDR3. V trimming: 2 bases; J trimming: 5 bases; junction bases outside the gene matches: 9. CDR1 is SGDLS, CDR2 YYNGEE, per germline.